This T cell receptor (beta chain) emerged from a study of T cells expressing NK-cell markers. TCRdb reprocessed the 5' RACE reads and keeps a single row for each CDR3 protein, giving no DNA. The sample features about 550,000 distinct CDR3 sequences, with roughly 3.6% in its top ten. Concerning this clonotype itself: Antigen specificity is unknown.

Study-level findings and limits: Roughly 6 of the donors carried dominant NKG2C+ clonotypes that took up 1.0-7.0% of their CD8+ T cells.

Germline loops: CDR1 MDHEN, CDR2 SYDVKM. This CDR3 spans 14 amino acids. The chain has TRBV28 and TRBJ2-7; TCRdb's assignment of TRBD1 cannot be checked, as there is no DNA. This TCR was recovered from a man between 18 and 35 years old in good health. Material for sequencing was blood T cells: a sorted CD56 or NKG2C T cell subset, CD4+ or CD8+ T cells, or bulk PBMC T cells (not recorded which). The CDR3 here is CASSPPGGAGEQYF.